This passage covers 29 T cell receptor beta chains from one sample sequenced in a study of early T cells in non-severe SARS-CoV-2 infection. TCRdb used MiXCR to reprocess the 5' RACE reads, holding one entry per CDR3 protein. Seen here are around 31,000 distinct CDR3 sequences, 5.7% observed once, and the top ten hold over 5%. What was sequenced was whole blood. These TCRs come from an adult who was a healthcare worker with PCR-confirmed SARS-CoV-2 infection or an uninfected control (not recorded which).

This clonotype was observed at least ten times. CDR3 bases: TGTGCCAGCAGCTTAGGCGTGGGTAATTCACCCCTCCACTTT. Residues: CASSLGVGNSPLHF. V gene TRBV11-2 combines with J gene TRBJ1-6; no clear D gene. V lost 1 base and J lost 6, with 7 bases in between. The CDR3 runs 14 residues. Germline CDR1 is SGHAT and CDR2 is FQNNGV.

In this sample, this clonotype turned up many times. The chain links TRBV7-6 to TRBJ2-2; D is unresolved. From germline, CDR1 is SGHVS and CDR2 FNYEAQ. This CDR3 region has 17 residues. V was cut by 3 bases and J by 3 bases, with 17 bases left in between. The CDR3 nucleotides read TGTGCCAGCAGCTTCAGCAGGCCCACCGGGCACACCGGGGAGCTGTTTTTT. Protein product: CASSFSRPTGHTGELFF.

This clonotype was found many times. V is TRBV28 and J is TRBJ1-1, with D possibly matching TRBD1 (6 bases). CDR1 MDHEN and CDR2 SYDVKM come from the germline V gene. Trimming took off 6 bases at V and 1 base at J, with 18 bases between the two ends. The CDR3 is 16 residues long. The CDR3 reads CASSPNRWTENTEAFF. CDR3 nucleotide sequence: TGTGCCAGCAGCCCCAACCGCTGGACAGAGAACACTGAAGCTTTCTTT.

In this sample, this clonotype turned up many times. The DNA for the CDR3 is TGTGCCAGCAGCGGACAGGGGTGGACTGAAGCTTTCTTT. As protein: CASSGQGWTEAFF. The chain recombines TRBV13 with TRBJ1-1; 9 nucleotides agree with TRBD1. The germline gives CDR1 PRHDT, CDR2 FYEKMQ (reference sequence). This CDR3 contains 13 residues. Trimming at V came to 5 bases and at J to 5 bases, leaving 3 bases not matched to a gene. The full variable domain, in which reference TRBV13 and TRBJ1-1 provide the parts outside the CDR3, is AAGVIQSPRHLIKEKRETATLKCYPIPRHDTVYWYQQGPGQDPQFLISFYEKMQSDKGSIPDRFSAQQFSDYHSELNMSSLELGDSALYFCASSGQGWTEAFFGQGTRLTVV.

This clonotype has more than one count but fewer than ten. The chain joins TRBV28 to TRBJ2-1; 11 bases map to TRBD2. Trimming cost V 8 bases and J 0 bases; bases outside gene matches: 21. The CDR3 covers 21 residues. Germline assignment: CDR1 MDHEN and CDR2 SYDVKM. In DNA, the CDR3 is TGTGCCAGCTGCCAGAGGAGGGGACTAGCGGCACTTTCCAGCTCCTACAATGAGCAGTTCTTC. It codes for CASCQRRGLAALSSSYNEQFF.

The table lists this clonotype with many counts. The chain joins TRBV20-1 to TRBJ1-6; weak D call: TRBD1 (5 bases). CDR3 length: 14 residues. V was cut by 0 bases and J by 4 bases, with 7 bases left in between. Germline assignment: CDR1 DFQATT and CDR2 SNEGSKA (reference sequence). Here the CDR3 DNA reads TGCAGTGCTAGAGATCCAGGGTATAATTCACCCCTCCACTTT. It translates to CSARDPGYNSPLHF.

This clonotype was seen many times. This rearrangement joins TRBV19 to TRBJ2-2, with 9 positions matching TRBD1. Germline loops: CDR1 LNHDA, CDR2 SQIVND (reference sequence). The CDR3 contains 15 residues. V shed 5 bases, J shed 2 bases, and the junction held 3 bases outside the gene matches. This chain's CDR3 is CASSPGQGNTGELFF. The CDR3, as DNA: TGTGCCAGTAGTCCGGGACAGGGTAACACCGGGGAGCTGTTTTTT.

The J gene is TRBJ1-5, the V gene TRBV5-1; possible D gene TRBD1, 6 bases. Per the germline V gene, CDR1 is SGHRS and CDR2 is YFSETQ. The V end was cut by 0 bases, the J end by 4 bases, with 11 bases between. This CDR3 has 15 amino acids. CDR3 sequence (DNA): TGCGCCAGCAGCTTGGCCGGGACATCTAATCAGCCCCAGCATTTT. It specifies CASSLAGTSNQPQHF.

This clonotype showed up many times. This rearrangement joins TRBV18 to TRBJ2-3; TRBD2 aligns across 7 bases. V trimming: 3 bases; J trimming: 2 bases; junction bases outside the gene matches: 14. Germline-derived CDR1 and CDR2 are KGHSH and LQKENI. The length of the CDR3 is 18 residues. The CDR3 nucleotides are TGTGCCAGCTCACCTGAACGGGAAATCGGGAGGCCCACAGATACGCAGTATTTT. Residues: CASSPEREIGRPTDTQYF.

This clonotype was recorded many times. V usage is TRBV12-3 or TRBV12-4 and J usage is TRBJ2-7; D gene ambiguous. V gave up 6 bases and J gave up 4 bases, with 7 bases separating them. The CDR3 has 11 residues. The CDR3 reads CASSYGYEQYF. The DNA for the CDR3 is TGTGCCAGCAGCTACGGATACGAGCAGTACTTC.

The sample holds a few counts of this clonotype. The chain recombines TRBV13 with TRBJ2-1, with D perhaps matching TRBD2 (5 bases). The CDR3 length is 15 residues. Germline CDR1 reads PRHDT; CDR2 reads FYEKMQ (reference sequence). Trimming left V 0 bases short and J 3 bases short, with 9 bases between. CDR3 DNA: TGTGCCAGCAGCTTAGGGCGGGCTGACTACAATGAGCAGTTCTTC. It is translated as CASSLGRADYNEQFF.

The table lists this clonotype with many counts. The CDR3 sequence: CASSVEVDFYNEQFF. The CDR3 DNA follows: TGTGCCAGCAGCGTAGAGGTAGACTTCTACAATGAGCAGTTCTTC. V gene TRBV9 combines with J gene TRBJ2-1; D is ambiguous. Germline V gene sequence: CDR1 SGDLS, CDR2 YYNGEE. V was cut by 0 bases and J by 3 bases, with 10 bases left in between. The CDR3 length is 15 residues.

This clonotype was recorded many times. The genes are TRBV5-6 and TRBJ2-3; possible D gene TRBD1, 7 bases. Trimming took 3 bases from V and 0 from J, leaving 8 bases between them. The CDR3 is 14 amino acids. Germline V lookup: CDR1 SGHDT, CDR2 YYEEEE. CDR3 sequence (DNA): TGTGCCAGCAGCTCAGGGGGGAGCACAGATACGCAGTATTTT. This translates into CASSSGGSTDTQYF.

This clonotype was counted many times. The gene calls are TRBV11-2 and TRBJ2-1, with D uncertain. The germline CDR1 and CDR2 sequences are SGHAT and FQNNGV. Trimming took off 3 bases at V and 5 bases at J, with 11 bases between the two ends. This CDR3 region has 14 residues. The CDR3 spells CASSFGRVDNEQFF. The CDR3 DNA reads TGTGCCAGCAGCTTTGGTAGGGTAGACAATGAGCAGTTCTTC.

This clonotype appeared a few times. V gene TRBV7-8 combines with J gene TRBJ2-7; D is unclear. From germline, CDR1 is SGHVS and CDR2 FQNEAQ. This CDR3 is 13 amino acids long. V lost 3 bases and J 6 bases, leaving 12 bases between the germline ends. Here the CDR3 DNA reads TGTGCCAGCAGCTTCCGGGTGGGGTCCGAGCAGTACTTC. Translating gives CASSFRVGSEQYF.

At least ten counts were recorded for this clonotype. The CDR3 is CASSFLGWGEQFF. The CDR3 nucleotides read TGTGCCAGCAGCTTTCTAGGTTGGGGTGAGCAGTTCTTC. V gene TRBV5-4 combines with J gene TRBJ2-1; D call uncertain. CDR3 length: 13 residues. Germline assignment: CDR1 SGHNT and CDR2 YYREEE (reference sequence). V lost 2 bases to trimming and J lost 9 bases, with 12 bases between them. Full variable domain (missing parts from reference TRBV5-4 and TRBJ2-1): ETGVTQSPTHLIKTRGQQVTLRCSSQSGHNTVSWYQQALGQGPQFIFQYYREEENGRGNFPPRFSGLQFPNYSSELNVNALELDDSALYLCASSFLGWGEQFFGPGTRLTVL.

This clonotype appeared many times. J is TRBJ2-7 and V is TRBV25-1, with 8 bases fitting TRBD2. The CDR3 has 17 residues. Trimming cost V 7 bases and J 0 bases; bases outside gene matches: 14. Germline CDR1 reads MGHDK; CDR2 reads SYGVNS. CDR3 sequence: CASTRVKRELTSYEQYF. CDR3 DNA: TGTGCCAGCACCCGGGTAAAGCGGGAGCTCACCTCCTACGAGCAGTACTTC.

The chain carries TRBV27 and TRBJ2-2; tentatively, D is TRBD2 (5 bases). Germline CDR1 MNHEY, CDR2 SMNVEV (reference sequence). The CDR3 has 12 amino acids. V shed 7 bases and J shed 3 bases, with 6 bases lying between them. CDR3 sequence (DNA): TGTGCCAGCAACGGGGACACCGGGGAGCTGTTTTTT. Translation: CASNGDTGELFF.

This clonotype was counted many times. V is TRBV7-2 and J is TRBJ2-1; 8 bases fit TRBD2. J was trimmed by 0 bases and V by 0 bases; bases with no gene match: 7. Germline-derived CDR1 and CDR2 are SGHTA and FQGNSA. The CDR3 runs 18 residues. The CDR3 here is CASSLAHMSGSSYNEQFF. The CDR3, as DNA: TGTGCCAGCAGCTTAGCGCATATGAGCGGGAGCTCCTACAATGAGCAGTTCTTC.

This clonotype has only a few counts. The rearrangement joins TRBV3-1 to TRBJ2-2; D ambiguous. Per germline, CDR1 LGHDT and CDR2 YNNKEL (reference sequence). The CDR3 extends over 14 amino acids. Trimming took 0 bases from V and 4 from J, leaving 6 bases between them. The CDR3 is CASSQEDVTGELFF. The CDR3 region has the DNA TGTGCCAGCAGCCAAGAAGACGTCACCGGGGAGCTGTTTTTT.

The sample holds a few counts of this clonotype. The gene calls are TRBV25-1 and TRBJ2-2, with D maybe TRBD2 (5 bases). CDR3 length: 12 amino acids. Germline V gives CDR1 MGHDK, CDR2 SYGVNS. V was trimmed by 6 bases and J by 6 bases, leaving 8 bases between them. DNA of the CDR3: TGTGCCAGCAGGTCGCGGGCCGGGGAGCTGTTTTTT. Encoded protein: CASRSRAGELFF.

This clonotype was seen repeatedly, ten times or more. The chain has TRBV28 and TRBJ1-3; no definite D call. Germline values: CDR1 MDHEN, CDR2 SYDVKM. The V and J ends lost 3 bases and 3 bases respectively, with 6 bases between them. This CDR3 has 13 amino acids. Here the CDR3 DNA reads TGTGCCAGCAGTTTGTTCAATGGAAACACCATATATTTT. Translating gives CASSLFNGNTIYF. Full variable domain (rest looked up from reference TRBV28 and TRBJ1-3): DVKVTQSSRYLVKRTGEKVFLECVQDMDHENMFWYRQDPGLGLRLIYFSYDVKMKEKGDIPEGYSVSREKKERFSLILESASTNQTSMYLCASSLFNGNTIYFGEGSWLTVV.

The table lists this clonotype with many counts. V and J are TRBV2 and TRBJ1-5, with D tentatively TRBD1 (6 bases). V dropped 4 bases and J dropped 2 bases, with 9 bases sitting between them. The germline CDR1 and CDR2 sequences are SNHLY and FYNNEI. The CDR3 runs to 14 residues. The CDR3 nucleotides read TGTGCCAGCAGTGCAGGGGTTCGCAATCAGCCCCAGCATTTT. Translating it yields CASSAGVRNQPQHF.

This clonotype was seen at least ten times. As DNA, the CDR3 is TGTGCCGCGTCTGGGCCTCCGGGACTGGATGGCTACACCTTC. As protein: CAASGPPGLDGYTF. The J gene is TRBJ1-2, the V gene TRBV28; possible D gene TRBD1, 5 bases. The CDR3 contains 14 residues. Germline lookup yields CDR1 MDHEN and CDR2 SYDVKM. Trimming left V 11 bases short and J 6 bases short, with 22 bases between.

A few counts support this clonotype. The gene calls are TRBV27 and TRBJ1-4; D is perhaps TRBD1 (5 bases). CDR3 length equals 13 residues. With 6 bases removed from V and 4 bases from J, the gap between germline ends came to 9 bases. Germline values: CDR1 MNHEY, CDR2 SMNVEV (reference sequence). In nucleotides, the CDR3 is TGTGCCAGCAGCCTGGGGGTTAATGAAAAACTGTTTTTT. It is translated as CASSLGVNEKLFF.

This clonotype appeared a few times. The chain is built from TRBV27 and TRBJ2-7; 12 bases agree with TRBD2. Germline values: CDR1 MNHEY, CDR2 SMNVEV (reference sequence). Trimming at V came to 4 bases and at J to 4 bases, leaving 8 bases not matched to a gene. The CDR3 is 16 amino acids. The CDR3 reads CASSSPQTSGSYEQYF. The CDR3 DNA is TGTGCCAGCAGTTCCCCACAGACTAGCGGGAGTTACGAGCAGTACTTC.

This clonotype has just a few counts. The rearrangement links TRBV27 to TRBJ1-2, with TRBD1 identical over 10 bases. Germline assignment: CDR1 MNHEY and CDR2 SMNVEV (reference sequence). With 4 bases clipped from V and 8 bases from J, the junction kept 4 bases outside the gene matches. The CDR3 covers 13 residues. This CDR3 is CASSWDRGGGYTF. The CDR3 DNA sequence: TGTGCCAGCAGTTGGGACAGGGGCGGCGGCTACACCTTC.

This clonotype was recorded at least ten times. The DNA of the CDR3 is TGCAGTGCTAGAGTAGGGGCGGTTCAGCCCCAGCATTTT. Translation: CSARVGAVQPQHF. This chain uses TRBV20-1 with TRBJ1-5; D may be TRBD1 (5 bases). Looked up from germline, CDR1 is DFQATT and CDR2 is SNEGSKA (reference sequence). The CDR3 is made up of 13 amino acids. V was cut by 1 base and J by 6 bases, with 10 bases left in between.

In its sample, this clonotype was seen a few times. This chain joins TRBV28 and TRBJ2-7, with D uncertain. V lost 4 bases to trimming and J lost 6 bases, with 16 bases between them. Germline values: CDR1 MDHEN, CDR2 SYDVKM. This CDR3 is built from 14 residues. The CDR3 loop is CASSSPGKASEQYF. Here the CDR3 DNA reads TGTGCCAGCAGTTCGCCCGGTAAGGCAAGCGAGCAGTACTTC.